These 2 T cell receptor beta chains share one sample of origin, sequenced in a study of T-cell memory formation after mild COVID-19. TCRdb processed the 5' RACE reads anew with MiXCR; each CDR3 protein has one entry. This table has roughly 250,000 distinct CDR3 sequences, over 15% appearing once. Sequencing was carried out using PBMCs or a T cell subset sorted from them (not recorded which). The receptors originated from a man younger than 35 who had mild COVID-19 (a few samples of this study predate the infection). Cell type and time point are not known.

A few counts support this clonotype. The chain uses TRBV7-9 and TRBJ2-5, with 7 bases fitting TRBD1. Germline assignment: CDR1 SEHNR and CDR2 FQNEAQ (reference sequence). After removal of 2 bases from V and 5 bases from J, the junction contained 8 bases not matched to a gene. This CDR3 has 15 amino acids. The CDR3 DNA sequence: TGTGCCAGCAGCTTATGGTCAGGGGGATTGGAGACCCAGTACTTC. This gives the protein CASSLWSGGLETQYF.

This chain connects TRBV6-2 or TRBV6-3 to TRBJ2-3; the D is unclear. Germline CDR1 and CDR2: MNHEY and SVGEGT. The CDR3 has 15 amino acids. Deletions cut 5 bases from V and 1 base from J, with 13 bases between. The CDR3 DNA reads TGTGCCAGCAGTCTCGACCGTCCTGGCACAGATACGCAGTATTTT. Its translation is CASSLDRPGTDTQYF.